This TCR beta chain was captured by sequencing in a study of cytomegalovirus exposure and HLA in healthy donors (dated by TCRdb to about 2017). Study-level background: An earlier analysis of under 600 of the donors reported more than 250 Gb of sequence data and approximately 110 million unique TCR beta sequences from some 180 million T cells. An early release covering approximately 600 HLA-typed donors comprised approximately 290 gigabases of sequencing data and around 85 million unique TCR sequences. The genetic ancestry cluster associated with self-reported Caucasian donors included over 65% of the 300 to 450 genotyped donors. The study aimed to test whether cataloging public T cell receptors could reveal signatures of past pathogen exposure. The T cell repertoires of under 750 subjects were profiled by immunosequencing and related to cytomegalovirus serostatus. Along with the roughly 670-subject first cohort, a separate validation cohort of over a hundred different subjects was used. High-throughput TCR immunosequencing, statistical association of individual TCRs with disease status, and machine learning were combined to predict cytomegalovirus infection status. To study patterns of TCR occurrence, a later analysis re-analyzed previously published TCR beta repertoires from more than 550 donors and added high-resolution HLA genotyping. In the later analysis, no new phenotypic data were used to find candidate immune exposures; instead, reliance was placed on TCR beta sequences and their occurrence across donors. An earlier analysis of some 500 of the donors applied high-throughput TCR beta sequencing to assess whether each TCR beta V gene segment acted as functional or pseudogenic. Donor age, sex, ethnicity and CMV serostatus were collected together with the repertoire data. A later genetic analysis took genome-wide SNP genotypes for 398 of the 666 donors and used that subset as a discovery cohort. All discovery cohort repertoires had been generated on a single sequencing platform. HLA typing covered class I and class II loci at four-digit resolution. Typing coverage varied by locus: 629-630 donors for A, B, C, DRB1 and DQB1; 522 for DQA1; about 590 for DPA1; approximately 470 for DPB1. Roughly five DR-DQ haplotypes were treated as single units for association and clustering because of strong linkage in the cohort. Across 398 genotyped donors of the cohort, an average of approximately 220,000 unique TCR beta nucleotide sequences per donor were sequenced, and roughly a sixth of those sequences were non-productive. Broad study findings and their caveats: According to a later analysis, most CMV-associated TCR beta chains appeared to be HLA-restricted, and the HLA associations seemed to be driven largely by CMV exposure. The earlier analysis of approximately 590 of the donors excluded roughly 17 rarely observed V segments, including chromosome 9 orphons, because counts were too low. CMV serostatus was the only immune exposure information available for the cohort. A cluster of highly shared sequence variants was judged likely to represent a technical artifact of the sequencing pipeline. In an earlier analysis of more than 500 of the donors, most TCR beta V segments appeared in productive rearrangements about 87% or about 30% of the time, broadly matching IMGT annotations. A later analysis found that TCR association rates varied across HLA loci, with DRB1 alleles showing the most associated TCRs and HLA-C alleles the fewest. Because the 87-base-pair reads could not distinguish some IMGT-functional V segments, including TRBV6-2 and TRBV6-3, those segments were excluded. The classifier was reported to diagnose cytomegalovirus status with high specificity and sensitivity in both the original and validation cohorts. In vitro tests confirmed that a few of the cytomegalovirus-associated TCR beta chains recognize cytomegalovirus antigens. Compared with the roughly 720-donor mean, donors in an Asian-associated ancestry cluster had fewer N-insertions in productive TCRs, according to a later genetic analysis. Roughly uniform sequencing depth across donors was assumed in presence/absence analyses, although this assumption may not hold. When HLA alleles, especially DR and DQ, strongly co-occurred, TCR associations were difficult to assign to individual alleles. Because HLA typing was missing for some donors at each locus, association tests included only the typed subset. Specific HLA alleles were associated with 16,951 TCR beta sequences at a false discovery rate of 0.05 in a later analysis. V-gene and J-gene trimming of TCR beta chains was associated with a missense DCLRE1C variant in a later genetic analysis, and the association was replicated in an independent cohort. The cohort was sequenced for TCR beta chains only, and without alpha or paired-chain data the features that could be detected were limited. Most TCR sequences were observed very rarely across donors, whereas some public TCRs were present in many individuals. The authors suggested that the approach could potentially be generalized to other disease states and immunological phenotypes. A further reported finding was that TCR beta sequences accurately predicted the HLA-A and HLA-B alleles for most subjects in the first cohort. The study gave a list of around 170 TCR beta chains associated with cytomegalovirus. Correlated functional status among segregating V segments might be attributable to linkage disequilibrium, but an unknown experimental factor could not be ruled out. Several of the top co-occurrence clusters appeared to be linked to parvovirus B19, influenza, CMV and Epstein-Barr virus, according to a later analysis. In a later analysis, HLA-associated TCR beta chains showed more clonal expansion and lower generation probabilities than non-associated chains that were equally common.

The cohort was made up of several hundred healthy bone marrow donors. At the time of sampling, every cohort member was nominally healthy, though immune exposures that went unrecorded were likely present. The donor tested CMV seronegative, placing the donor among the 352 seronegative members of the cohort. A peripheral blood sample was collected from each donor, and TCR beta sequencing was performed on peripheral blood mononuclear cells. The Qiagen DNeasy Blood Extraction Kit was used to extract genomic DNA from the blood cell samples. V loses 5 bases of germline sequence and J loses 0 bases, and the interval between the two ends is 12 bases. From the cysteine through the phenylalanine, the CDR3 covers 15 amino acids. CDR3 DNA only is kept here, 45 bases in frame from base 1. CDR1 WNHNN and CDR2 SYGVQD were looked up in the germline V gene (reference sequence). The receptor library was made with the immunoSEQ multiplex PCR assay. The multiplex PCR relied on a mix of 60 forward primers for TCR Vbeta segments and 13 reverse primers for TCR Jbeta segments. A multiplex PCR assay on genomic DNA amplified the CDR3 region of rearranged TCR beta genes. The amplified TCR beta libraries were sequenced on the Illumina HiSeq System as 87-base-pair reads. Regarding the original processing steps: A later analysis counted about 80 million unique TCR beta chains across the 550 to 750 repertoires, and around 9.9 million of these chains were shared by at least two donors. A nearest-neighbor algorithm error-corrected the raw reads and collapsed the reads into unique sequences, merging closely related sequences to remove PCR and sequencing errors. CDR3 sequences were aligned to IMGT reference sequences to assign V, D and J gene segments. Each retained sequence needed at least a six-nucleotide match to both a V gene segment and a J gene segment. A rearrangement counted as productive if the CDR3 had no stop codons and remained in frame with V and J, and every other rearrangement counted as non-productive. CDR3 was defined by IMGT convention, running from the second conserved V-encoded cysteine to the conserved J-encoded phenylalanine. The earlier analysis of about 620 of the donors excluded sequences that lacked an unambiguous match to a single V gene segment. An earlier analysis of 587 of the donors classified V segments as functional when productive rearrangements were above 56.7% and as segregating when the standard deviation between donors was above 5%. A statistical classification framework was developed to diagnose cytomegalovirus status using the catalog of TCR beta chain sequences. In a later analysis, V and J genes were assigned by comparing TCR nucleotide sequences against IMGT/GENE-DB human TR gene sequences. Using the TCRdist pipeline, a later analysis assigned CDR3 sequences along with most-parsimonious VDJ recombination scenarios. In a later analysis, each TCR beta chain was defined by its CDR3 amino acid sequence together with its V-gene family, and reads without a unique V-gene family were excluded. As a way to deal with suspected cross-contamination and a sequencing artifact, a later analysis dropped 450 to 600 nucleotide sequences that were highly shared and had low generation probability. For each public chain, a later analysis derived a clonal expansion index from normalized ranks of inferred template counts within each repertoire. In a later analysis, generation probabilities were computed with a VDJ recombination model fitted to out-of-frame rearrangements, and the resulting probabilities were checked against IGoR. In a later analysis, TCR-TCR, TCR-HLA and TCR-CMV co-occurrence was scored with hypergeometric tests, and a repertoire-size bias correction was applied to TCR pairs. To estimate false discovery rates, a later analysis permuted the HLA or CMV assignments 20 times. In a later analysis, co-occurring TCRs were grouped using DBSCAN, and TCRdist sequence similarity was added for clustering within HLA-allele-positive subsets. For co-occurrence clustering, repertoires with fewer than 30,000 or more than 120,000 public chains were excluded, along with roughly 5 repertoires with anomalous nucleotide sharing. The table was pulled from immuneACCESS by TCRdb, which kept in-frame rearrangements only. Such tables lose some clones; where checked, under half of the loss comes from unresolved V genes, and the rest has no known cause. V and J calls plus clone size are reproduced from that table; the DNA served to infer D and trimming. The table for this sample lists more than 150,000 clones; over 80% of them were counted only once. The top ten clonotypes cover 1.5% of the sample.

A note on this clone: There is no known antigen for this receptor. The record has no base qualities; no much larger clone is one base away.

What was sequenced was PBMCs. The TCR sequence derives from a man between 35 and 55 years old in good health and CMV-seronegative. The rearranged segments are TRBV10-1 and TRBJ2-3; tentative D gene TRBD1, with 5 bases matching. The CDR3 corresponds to CASSYTGTSTDTQYF. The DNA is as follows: TGCGCCAGCAGTTATACAGGTACTAGCACAGATACGCAGTATTTT.